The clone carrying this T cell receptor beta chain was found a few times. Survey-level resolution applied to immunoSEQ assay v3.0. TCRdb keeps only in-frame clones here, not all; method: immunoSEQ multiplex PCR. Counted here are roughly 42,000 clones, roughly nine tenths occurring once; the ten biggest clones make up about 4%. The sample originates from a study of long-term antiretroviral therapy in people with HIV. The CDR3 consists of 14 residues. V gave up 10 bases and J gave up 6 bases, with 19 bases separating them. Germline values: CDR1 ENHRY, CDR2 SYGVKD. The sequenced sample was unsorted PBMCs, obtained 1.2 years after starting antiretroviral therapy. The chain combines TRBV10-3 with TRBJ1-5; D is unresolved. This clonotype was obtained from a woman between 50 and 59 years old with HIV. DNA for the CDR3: TGTGCCACCTCCGACGACGGAGGATTTCAGCCCCAGCATTTT. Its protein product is CATSDDGGFQPQHF.